This TCR beta chain was sequenced for a study of T-cell reconstitution after alpha-beta-depleted transplantation in children. Regarding the study as a whole: One year after transplant, T-cell counts and diversity came mostly from newly produced T cells. Roughly two months post-transplant, alpha-beta T cells reportedly originated from several hundred graft clones that had expanded. It was surviving recipient T cells and thymic progenitors that gave some patients high TCRbeta diversity at day 60.

The CDR3 has 15 residues. V lost 1 base to trimming and J lost 5 bases, with 17 bases between them. Germline assignment: CDR1 SQVTM and CDR2 ANQGSEA. For TCRbeta, the library was prepared with unique molecular identifiers. TCRdb re-derived calls from the PCR reads in MiXCR, one entry per CDR3 protein. The table shows around 250,000 distinct CDR3 sequences, with under 30% occurring only once. This clonotype was observed a handful of times. Antigen: not known. The clonotype originates from a girl aged 2 to 10 with Fanconi anemia, due to receive a stem cell transplant. The starting material was PBMCs, obtained before TCRalphabeta/CD19-depleted stem cell transplant. The chain uses TRBV29-1 and TRBJ2-5, with D hard to call. The DNA for the CDR3 is TGCAGCGTTGAAGGTGCGCGCCCTCTACGGGAGACCCAGTACTTC. Translated: CSVEGARPLRETQYF.